The subject of this entry is one T cell receptor (beta chain). The data were obtained in a study of blood T cell repertoires in COVID-19. TCRdb's copy holds only in-frame clones and misses some; the assay was immunoSEQ multiplex PCR. The repertoire holds some 97,000 clones, with roughly 85% as singletons. CDR1 and CDR2 (germline): LNHDA, SQIVND (reference sequence). V was trimmed by 3 bases and J by 6 bases, leaving 9 bases between them. This CDR3 comprises 13 residues. Sample: PBMCs or T cells enriched from blood (not recorded which). The source of this sequence is a woman in her forties or fifties who had recovered from COVID-19. The chain couples TRBV19 to TRBJ2-1; D not resolved. This CDR3 reads CASSMNSPNEQFF. The CDR3 nucleotides are TGTGCCAGTAGTATGAACTCCCCCAATGAGCAGTTCTTC.